This T cell receptor (beta chain) appears in the sequencing data of a study of T cells in Graves' hyperthyroidism and ophthalmopathy. Overall study findings and caveats: Most clonotypes expanded in the thyroid (above 0.001) were also present in blood.

Concerning this clonotype: The antigen is unknown.

Uncontrolled infections, other autoimmune diseases, pregnancy or lactation led to exclusion of patients. It was RNA transcripts that yielded the amplified TCR beta CDR3 regions. HTBI primers were employed in a first-round RT-PCR of the TCR CDR3. TCRdb ran MiXCR on the multiplex PCR reads and lists one entry per CDR3 protein. This repertoire shows 540,000 or so distinct CDR3 sequences, 35% to 55% found once; its top ten account for around 17%. The material sequenced was peripheral blood or thyroid tissue (not recorded which). The source is an adult woman with Graves' disease, either hyperthyroidism or ophthalmopathy (not recorded which).

The CDR3 region is CASSQDPAGRNQPQHF. Here the CDR3 DNA reads TGTGCCAGCAGCCAAGACCCGGCGGGTCGTAATCAGCCCCAGCATTTT. The chain has TRBV4-2 and TRBJ1-5; D remains unclear. The CDR3 totals 16 residues. The V end was cut by 0 bases, the J end by 4 bases, with 13 bases between. Germline V gives CDR1 LGHNA, CDR2 YNFKEQ.